Each of the 25 T cell receptor beta chains below was sequenced from the same sample in a study of shared clonotypes between healthy human individuals. Sequenced by immunoSEQ multiplex PCR; TCRdb stores in-frame clones only, minus some. The sample consists of some 240,000 clones, 65% of them appearing once. Sample: memory CD4+ T cells sorted from blood. Subset described: CD45RA-negative fraction. These receptors all stem from a man aged 25-40 years in good health.

This chain uses TRBV14 with TRBJ2-7; 9 bases map to TRBD2. The CDR3 spans 21 residues. V was clipped by 8 bases and J by 1 base; unmatched bases: 27. CDR1 is SGHDN and CDR2 is FVKESK in the germline V gene. CDR3 protein: CASWDQTSGETSGKGSYEQYF. In DNA form, the CDR3 reads TGTGCCAGCTGGGACCAGACCAGTGGCGAGACTAGCGGAAAGGGGTCCTACGAGCAGTACTTC.

This rearrangement joins TRBV6-1 to TRBJ1-5; 11 bases line up with TRBD1. The J segment lost 7 bases and the V segment lost 5 bases, leaving 7 bases of the junction unmatched. Germline-derived CDR1 and CDR2 are MNHNS and SASEGT. The CDR3 has 15 amino acids. The CDR3 loop reads CASSTGTGGLQPQHF. Here the CDR3 DNA reads TGTGCCAGCAGTACCGGGACAGGGGGTTTGCAGCCCCAGCATTTT.

This chain links TRBV27 with TRBJ1-2; D is uncertain. Trimming left V 1 base short and J 4 bases short, with 7 bases between. The CDR3 consists of 13 residues. Germline V lookup: CDR1 MNHEY, CDR2 SMNVEV (reference sequence). The CDR3 protein is CASSLLDGYGYTF. The DNA for the CDR3 is TGTGCCAGCAGTTTATTGGACGGCTATGGCTACACCTTC.

The chain combines TRBV28 with TRBJ1-1, with a weak D call TRBD1 (6 bases). The V and J ends lost 6 bases and 3 bases respectively, with 14 bases between them. The CDR3 is made up of 14 amino acids. Looked up from germline, CDR1 is MDHEN and CDR2 is SYDVKM. CDR3 sequence: CASRTTGRDTEAFF. DNA of the CDR3: TGTGCCAGCAGGACGACAGGTAGGGACACTGAAGCTTTCTTT.

This chain links TRBV19 with TRBJ1-2, with D unresolved. Trimming took off 8 bases at V and 1 base at J, with 14 bases between the two ends. The V gene's germline CDR1 is LNHDA and CDR2 SQIVND (reference sequence). This CDR3 comprises 14 residues. The CDR3 protein is CASGPRINNYGYTF. CDR3 DNA sequence: TGTGCCAGTGGACCCCGAATCAATAACTATGGCTACACCTTC. Full variable domain (outside the CDR3, taken from reference TRBV19 and TRBJ1-2): DGGITQSPKYLFRKEGQNVTLSCEQNLNHDAMYWYRQDPGQGLRLIYYSQIVNDFQKGDIAEGYSVSREKKESFPLTVTSAQKNPTAFYLCASGPRINNYGYTFGSGTRLTVV.

The chain couples TRBV27 to TRBJ2-7, with TRBD1 as a possible D gene (5 bases). The CDR3 is 13 amino acids. The V and J ends lost 10 bases and 0 bases respectively, with 13 bases between them. Looked up from germline, CDR1 is MNHEY and CDR2 is SMNVEV (reference sequence). CDR3 residues: CATALGHSYEQYF. The CDR3 nucleotides read TGTGCCACCGCCCTTGGACACTCCTACGAGCAGTACTTC.

The chain joins TRBV11-2 to TRBJ2-5; 8 bases line up with TRBD2. CDR1 and CDR2 (germline): SGHAT, FQNNGV. The CDR3 is made up of 15 amino acids. V trimming: 3 bases; J trimming: 5 bases; junction bases outside the gene matches: 8. Written as DNA, the CDR3 is TGTGCCAGCAGCTTCACAGCGGGAGTGGGGGAGACCCAGTACTTC. Amino acids: CASSFTAGVGETQYF.

V gene TRBV5-1 combines with J gene TRBJ1-5; D call uncertain. Trimming left V 1 base short and J 6 bases short, with 8 bases between. Per the germline V gene, CDR1 is SGHRS and CDR2 is YFSETQ. The CDR3 sequence is 13 residues long. This chain's CDR3 is CASSLYGSQPQHF. The CDR3 DNA is TGCGCCAGCAGCTTGTACGGCTCTCAGCCCCAGCATTTT.

Only a few counts were recorded for this clone. The chain uses TRBV6-1 and TRBJ2-1; D is undetermined. Germline CDR1 reads MNHNS; CDR2 reads SASEGT. The length of the CDR3 is 12 residues. V shed 4 bases and J shed 2 bases, with 3 bases lying between them. CDR3 in amino acids: CASSVAYNEQFF. CDR3 nucleotide sequence: TGTGCCAGCAGTGTGGCCTACAATGAGCAGTTCTTC.

This rearrangement joins TRBV7-8 to TRBJ2-3; TRBD1 aligns across 7 bases. The CDR3 has 13 amino acids. Germline V gene lookup returns CDR1 SGHVS and CDR2 FQNEAQ. With 5 bases clipped from V and 13 bases from J, the junction kept 12 bases outside the gene matches. The CDR3: CASSLTDRQVEYF. CDR3 DNA sequence: TGTGCCAGCAGCCTCACGGACAGGCAGGTCGAGTATTTT.

J is TRBJ2-1 and V is TRBV29-1; 7 bases fit TRBD1. In germline, CDR1 is SQVTM, CDR2 ANQGSEA. The ends lost 3 bases at V and 0 bases at J; junction bases unmatched: 5. This CDR3 is 15 amino acids long. CDR3 sequence: CSVDGTESSYNEQFF. The CDR3 nucleotides read TGCAGCGTTGATGGGACAGAGAGCTCCTACAATGAGCAGTTCTTC.

This clone occurred a few times. The V gene is TRBV6-5, the J gene TRBJ1-2; TRBD1 matches at 8 bases. This CDR3 has 14 amino acids. With 5 bases clipped from V and 5 bases from J, the junction kept 7 bases outside the gene matches. Germline assignment: CDR1 MNHEY and CDR2 SVGAGI. The CDR3 DNA reads as TGTGCCAGCAGTGAAACGGACAGGGTATATGGCTACACCTTC. Translation: CASSETDRVYGYTF.

The V call is TRBV10-3, the J call TRBJ2-7, with 10 bases matching TRBD2. V trimming: 4 bases; J trimming: 0 bases; junction bases outside the gene matches: 6. The CDR3 is 16 amino acids. Germline V gene lookup returns CDR1 ENHRY and CDR2 SYGVKD. CDR3 nucleotide sequence: TGTGCCATCAGTGGGACTAGCGGAGACTTCTCCTACGAGCAGTACTTC. Amino acid sequence: CAISGTSGDFSYEQYF.

The chain couples TRBV29-1 to TRBJ1-2; D remains ambiguous. With 4 bases removed from V and 4 bases from J, the gap between germline ends came to 10 bases. The CDR3 loop spans 12 amino acids. The V gene's germline CDR1 is SQVTM and CDR2 ANQGSEA. The CDR3 loop is CSVVGSIYGYTF. The CDR3 nucleotides are TGCAGCGTTGTAGGGAGCATCTATGGCTACACCTTC.

This chain uses TRBV23-1 with TRBJ2-7; possible D gene TRBD2, 5 bases. TRBV23-1 carries the ORF label, with uncertain function. This CDR3 has 12 amino acids. V was trimmed by 6 bases and J by 3 bases, leaving 9 bases between them. This chain's CDR3 is CASSDRDYEQYF. CDR3 sequence (DNA): TGCGCCAGCAGCGACCGGGACTACGAGCAGTACTTC.

The rearrangement uses TRBV9 and TRBJ2-3, with 16 bases identical to TRBD2. After removal of 5 bases from V and 6 bases from J, the junction contained 12 bases not matched to a gene. This CDR3 is built from 18 residues. Looked up from germline, CDR1 is SGDLS and CDR2 is YYNGEE. The CDR3 bases are TGTGCCAGCAGTACCGGGACTAGCGGGAGGGTTGCCCCCGATACGCAGTATTTT. This sequence encodes CASSTGTSGRVAPDTQYF.

The gene calls are TRBV28 and TRBJ1-5, with D unresolved. Germline CDR1 reads MDHEN; CDR2 reads SYDVKM. This CDR3 is built from 12 residues. V was cut by 6 bases and J by 6 bases, with 9 bases left in between. CDR3 sequence (DNA): TGTGCCAGCAGGGGAATCGGTCAGCCCCAGCATTTT. Translation gives CASRGIGQPQHF.

The table lists this clone with a count of one. The genes are TRBV5-4 and TRBJ2-7; 8 nucleotides agree with TRBD2. J was trimmed by 4 bases and V by 4 bases; bases with no gene match: 10. The V gene's germline CDR1 is SGHNT and CDR2 YYREEE (reference sequence). This CDR3 comprises 15 residues. Here the CDR3 DNA reads TGTGCCAGCAGCCCGGCGGGGGGAGACAGGTACGAGCAGTACTTC. Translated, it gives CASSPAGGDRYEQYF.

Comment on this clone: A junction end diverges from the germline sequence, so it may reflect a read error. The V call is TRBV7-9, the J call TRBJ2-7, with D possibly matching TRBD2 (5 bases). In germline, CDR1 is SEHNR, CDR2 FQNEAQ (reference sequence). The CDR3 loop spans 11 amino acids. CDR3 nucleotides: TGTGCCAGCAGCTTGGGTGGCGCCGGGGACTTC. The encoded protein is CASSLGGAGDF. The full variable domain, rest sourced from reference TRBV7-9 and TRBJ2-7, is DTGVSQNPRHKITKRGQNVTFRCDPISEHNRLYWYRQTLGQGPEFLTYFQNEAQLEKSRLLSDRFSAERPKGSFSTLEIQRTEQGDSAMYLCASSLGGAGDFGPGTRLTVT.

V usage is TRBV5-1 and J usage is TRBJ2-1, with 9 bases that match TRBD2. The V and J ends lost 2 bases and 4 bases, in that order; junction bases with no gene match: 4. CDR1 SGHRS and CDR2 YFSETQ come from the germline V gene. The CDR3 totals 15 residues. CDR3 bases: TGCGCCAGCAGCTTTAGCGGGGGAGGGTACAATGAGCAGTTCTTC. The encoded protein is CASSFSGGGYNEQFF.

This clone came up many times. The chain combines TRBV9 with TRBJ2-1; D might be TRBD2 (7 bases). V lost 3 bases and J 1 base, leaving 14 bases between the germline ends. The germline gives CDR1 SGDLS, CDR2 YYNGEE. This CDR3 is built from 16 residues. The CDR3 sequence: CASSEGGAKSYNEQFF. The CDR3 coding sequence is TGTGCCAGCAGCGAAGGGGGGGCGAAGTCCTACAATGAGCAGTTCTTC.

The rearrangement joins TRBV5-1 to TRBJ2-3, with 11 bases aligning to TRBD2. V shed 0 bases, J shed 0 bases, and the junction held 3 bases outside the gene matches. The CDR3 length is 17 residues. Germline CDR1 reads SGHRS; CDR2 reads YFSETQ. The CDR3 loop reads CASSLVGTSGSTDTQYF. The CDR3 DNA is TGCGCCAGCAGCTTGGTCGGGACTAGCGGTAGCACAGATACGCAGTATTTT.

The V call is TRBV19, the J call TRBJ2-3; weak D call: TRBD2 (6 bases). Trimming took off 3 bases at V and 7 bases at J, with 14 bases between the two ends. Germline V gives CDR1 LNHDA, CDR2 SQIVND (reference sequence). The CDR3 covers 14 residues. The CDR3 is CASSIEGGAYTQYF. CDR3 DNA sequence: TGTGCCAGTAGTATTGAAGGAGGGGCCTATACGCAGTATTTT.

This chain uses TRBV29-1 with TRBJ2-5; D gene uncertain. Germline V gives CDR1 SQVTM, CDR2 ANQGSEA. This CDR3 is built from 14 residues. V was clipped by 3 bases and J by 4 bases, with 15 bases between them. The CDR3 DNA sequence: TGCAGCGTTGAGAAGAGAGGCCTGGGAGAGACCCAGTACTTC. This codes for CSVEKRGLGETQYF.

The V and J genes are TRBV7-3 and TRBJ2-2, with 8 bases lining up with TRBD1. CDR1 SGHTA and CDR2 FQGTGA come from the germline V gene. The CDR3 has 15 residues. V was clipped by 0 bases and J by 6 bases; unmatched bases: 3. CDR3 region: CASSLTDRDAGELFF. CDR3 nucleotide sequence: TGTGCCAGCAGCTTAACGGACAGGGACGCCGGGGAGCTGTTTTTT.